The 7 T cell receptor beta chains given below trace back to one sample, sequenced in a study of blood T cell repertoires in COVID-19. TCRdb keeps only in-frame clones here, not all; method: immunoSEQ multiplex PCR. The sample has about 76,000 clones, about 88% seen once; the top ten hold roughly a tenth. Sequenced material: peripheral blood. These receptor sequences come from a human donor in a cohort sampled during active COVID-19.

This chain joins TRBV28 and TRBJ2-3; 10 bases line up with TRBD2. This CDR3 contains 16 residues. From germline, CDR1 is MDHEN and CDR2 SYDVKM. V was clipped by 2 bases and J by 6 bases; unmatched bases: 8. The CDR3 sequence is CASSLRSTSGADTQYF. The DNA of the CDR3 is TGTGCCAGCAGTTTAAGGTCCACTAGCGGGGCGGATACGCAGTATTTT.

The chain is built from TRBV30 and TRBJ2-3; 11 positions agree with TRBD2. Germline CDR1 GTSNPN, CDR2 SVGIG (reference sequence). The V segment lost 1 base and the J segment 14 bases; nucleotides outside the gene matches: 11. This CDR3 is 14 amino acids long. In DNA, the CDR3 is TGTGCCTGGAGTGATGGACTAGCGGGCCAGAGGTCGTATTTT. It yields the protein CAWSDGLAGQRSYF. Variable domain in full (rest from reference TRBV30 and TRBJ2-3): SQTIHQWPATLVQPVGSPLSLECTVEGTSNPNLYWYRQAAGRGLQLLFYSVGIGQISSEVPQNLSASRPQDRQFILSSKKLLLSDSGFYLCAWSDGLAGQRSYFGPGTRLTVL.

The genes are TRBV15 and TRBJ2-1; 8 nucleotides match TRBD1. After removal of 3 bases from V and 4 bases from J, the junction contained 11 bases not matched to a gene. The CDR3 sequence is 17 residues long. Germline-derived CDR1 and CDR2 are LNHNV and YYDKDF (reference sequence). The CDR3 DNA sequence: TGTGCCACCAGCAGTAGATTGCAGGGGGCTAAATACAATGAGCAGTTCTTC. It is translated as CATSSRLQGAKYNEQFF.

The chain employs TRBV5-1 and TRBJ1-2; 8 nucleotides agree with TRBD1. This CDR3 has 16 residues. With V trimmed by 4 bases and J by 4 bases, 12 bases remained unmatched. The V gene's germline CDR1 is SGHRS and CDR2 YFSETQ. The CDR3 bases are TGCGCCAGCAGCCCCGGATCCGGACAGGGAATCTATGGCTACACCTTC. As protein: CASSPGSGQGIYGYTF.

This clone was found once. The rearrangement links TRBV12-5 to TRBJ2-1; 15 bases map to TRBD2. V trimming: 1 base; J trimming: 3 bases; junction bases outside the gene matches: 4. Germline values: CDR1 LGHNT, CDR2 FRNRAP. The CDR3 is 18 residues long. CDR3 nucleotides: TGTGCTAGTGGTTTGGAAGGGACTAGCGGGGGGAACTACAATGAGCAGTTCTTC. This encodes CASGLEGTSGGNYNEQFF.

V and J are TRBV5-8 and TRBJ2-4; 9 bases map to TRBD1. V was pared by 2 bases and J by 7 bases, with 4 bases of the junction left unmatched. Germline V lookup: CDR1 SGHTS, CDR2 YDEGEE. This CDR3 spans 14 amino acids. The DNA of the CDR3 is TGTGCCAGCAGCTTTGGGACAGGGCTGAACATTCAGTACTTC. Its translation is CASSFGTGLNIQYF. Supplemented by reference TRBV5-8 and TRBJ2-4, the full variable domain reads EAGVTQSPTHLIKTRGQQATLRCSPISGHTSVYWYQQALGLGLQFLLWYDEGEERNRGNFPPRFSGRQFPNYSSELNVNALELEDSALYLCASSFGTGLNIQYFGAGTRLSVL.

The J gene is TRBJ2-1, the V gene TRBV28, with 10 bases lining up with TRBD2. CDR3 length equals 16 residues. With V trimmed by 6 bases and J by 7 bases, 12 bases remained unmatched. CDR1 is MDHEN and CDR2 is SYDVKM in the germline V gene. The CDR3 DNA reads TGTGCCAGCAGCAACTTAGCGGGAGGTAAGCCAAATGAGCAGTTCTTC. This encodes CASSNLAGGKPNEQFF.